This T cell receptor beta chain was recovered during a study of blood T cell repertoires in COVID-19. The data were produced by immunoSEQ multiplex PCR, yet TCRdb's version contains in-frame clones alone and is incomplete. The data show some 240,000 clones, with about 90% seen just once and about 10% held by the top ten. The specimen was peripheral blood. The sequence was collected from a woman in her 70s with COVID-19, enrolled during active disease.

CDR3 in DNA: TGTGCCAGCAGTGGACAGGGGGCGAATTCACCCCTCCACTTT. This encodes CASSGQGANSPLHF. The gene calls are TRBV6-4 and TRBJ1-6, with 10 nucleotides matching TRBD1. After removal of 4 bases from V and 7 bases from J, the junction contained 1 base not matched to a gene. The CDR3 has 14 residues. Germline CDR1 is MRHNA and CDR2 is SNTAGT.